These 27 T cell receptor beta chains originate from one sample sequenced in a study of early T cells in non-severe SARS-CoV-2 infection. A single record per CDR3 protein comes from TCRdb applying MiXCR to the 5' RACE reads. The sample gives tens of thousands of distinct CDR3 sequences, more than 4% of which show up once; under 8% is in the top ten. Sequenced material: whole blood, taken at baseline. The receptors were sampled from an adult who was a healthcare worker with PCR-confirmed SARS-CoV-2 infection or an uninfected control (not recorded which).

The rearrangement joins TRBV12-3 or TRBV12-4 to TRBJ2-1; TRBD1 matches 9 bases. This CDR3 spans 18 amino acids. The J segment lost 4 bases and the V segment lost 6 bases, leaving 16 bases of the junction unmatched. The CDR3, as DNA: TGTGCCAGCAGCGATACGATGGGACAGGGCACCTCTTACAATGAGCAGTTCTTC. Translating gives CASSDTMGQGTSYNEQFF.

This clonotype was counted at least ten times. The chain couples TRBV15 to TRBJ2-1; D ambiguous. This CDR3 is built from 13 residues. With 1 base removed from V and 6 bases from J, the gap between germline ends came to 7 bases. Germline V CDR1 and CDR2: LNHNV, YYDKDF (reference sequence). The CDR3: CATSRVSGNEQFF. In DNA, the CDR3 is TGTGCCACCAGCAGAGTCTCCGGCAATGAGCAGTTCTTC.

In this sample, this clonotype turned up a few times. This chain uses TRBV2 with TRBJ1-1; weak D call: TRBD1 (5 bases). Trimming removed 4 bases at V and 5 bases at J, with 11 bases between. Germline CDR1 and CDR2: SNHLY and FYNNEI. The CDR3 is 13 residues long. DNA of the CDR3: TGTGCCAGCAGTGTGCAGGGAAGGACTGAAGCTTTCTTT. Its protein product is CASSVQGRTEAFF.

Ten or more counts support this clonotype. This chain links TRBV4-1 with TRBJ2-5; 10 nucleotides match TRBD1. The CDR3 consists of 17 residues. Trimming removed 4 bases from V and 2 bases from J; junction bases left unmatched: 10. Per germline, CDR1 MGHRA and CDR2 YSYEKL. The CDR3 here is CASSLTWDRGPQETQYF. The CDR3 nucleotides are TGCGCCAGCAGCCTTACTTGGGACAGGGGACCTCAAGAGACCCAGTACTTC.

The chain has TRBV15 and TRBJ2-7; D possibly corresponds to TRBD2 (5 bases). The CDR3 loop spans 15 amino acids. In germline, CDR1 is LNHNV, CDR2 YYDKDF (reference sequence). V was clipped by 0 bases and J by 4 bases, with 13 bases between them. CDR3 protein: CATSRDYEGTYEQYF. CDR3 in DNA: TGTGCCACCAGCAGAGATTATGAGGGCACTTACGAGCAGTACTTC.

This clonotype showed up many times. The chain is built from TRBV12-3 or TRBV12-4 and TRBJ1-3, with unresolved D. V was pared by 4 bases and J by 0 bases, with 4 bases between. This CDR3 comprises 13 residues. Here the CDR3 reads CASSSGSGNTIYF. The CDR3 DNA reads TGTGCCAGCAGTTCAGGCTCTGGAAACACCATATATTTT.

This clonotype was found a few times. The V call is TRBV7-9, the J call TRBJ1-2; D is possibly TRBD1 (6 bases). Trimming cost V 1 base and J 6 bases, with 12 bases left between them. Germline V gene data show CDR1 as SEHNR and CDR2 as FQNEAQ (reference sequence). The CDR3 has 14 residues. The CDR3, as DNA: TGTGCCAGCAGCTTAGGTGCGGCAGGGGATGGCTACACCTTC. Translated: CASSLGAAGDGYTF.

Comments on this clonotype: A much larger clone differs from this one at a single base, so this may be a read error. The chain links TRBV7-9 to TRBJ2-1; 7 positions agree with TRBD2. The ends lost 5 bases at V and 0 bases at J; junction bases unmatched: 7. The CDR3 is made up of 16 amino acids. CDR1 and CDR2 from the germline V gene are SEHNR and FQNEAQ (reference sequence). DNA of the CDR3: TGTGCCAGCAGCGGACTAGTGGGAGGCTCCTACAATGAGCAGTTCTTC. This encodes CASSGLVGGSYNEQFF.

The gene calls are TRBV12-3 or TRBV12-4 and TRBJ2-5, with 7 bases aligning to TRBD1. This CDR3 comprises 15 residues. With V trimmed by 5 bases and J by 1 base, 7 bases remained unmatched. This CDR3 is CASSNFSGGQETQYF. CDR3 nucleotide sequence: TGTGCCAGCAGTAACTTCTCAGGGGGCCAAGAGACCCAGTACTTC.

This clonotype has just a few counts. The chain uses TRBV20-1 and TRBJ1-1; D is unresolved. Per germline, CDR1 DFQATT and CDR2 SNEGSKA (reference sequence). V lost 5 bases and J 0 bases, leaving 10 bases between the germline ends. This CDR3 is built from 13 residues. CDR3 sequence: CSAFLLMNTEAFF. The CDR3 bases are TGCAGTGCTTTCCTTTTGATGAACACTGAAGCTTTCTTT.

This chain connects TRBV30 to TRBJ2-3; D is possibly TRBD2 (6 bases). The V gene lost 4 bases and the J gene lost 2 bases, with 16 bases spanning the gap. Germline V gives CDR1 GTSNPN, CDR2 SVGIG (reference sequence). CDR3 length equals 15 residues. This chain's CDR3 is CAWTLNSGFTDTQYF. In DNA form, the CDR3 reads TGTGCCTGGACCCTAAATAGCGGCTTCACAGATACGCAGTATTTT.

This clonotype was observed a few times. The chain uses TRBV6-5 and TRBJ2-7; TRBD1 might be the D (6 bases). CDR1 and CDR2 from the germline V gene are MNHEY and SVGAGI. Between the trimmed V and J ends, which lost 5 bases and 4 bases, there was a span of 9 bases. The CDR3 length is 12 residues. The CDR3 region is CASSERGYEQYF. The CDR3 nucleotides read TGTGCCAGCAGTGAAAGGGGGTACGAGCAGTACTTC.

This clonotype was seen at least ten times. The chain links TRBV7-7 to TRBJ2-7; 9 bases fit TRBD2. V trimming: 3 bases; J trimming: 0 bases; junction bases outside the gene matches: 3. Germline V gives CDR1 SSHAT, CDR2 FNYEAQ (reference sequence). The CDR3 length is 15 residues. As DNA, the CDR3 is TGTGCCAGCAGCTTGGATAGCGGGAGCTCCTACGAGCAGTACTTC. This translates into CASSLDSGSSYEQYF.

This clonotype was counted a few times. The CDR3, as DNA: TGTGCCAGCAGCTTGGCGGCGGGGGGCGGCGAGCAGTACTTC. It specifies CASSLAAGGGEQYF. The gene calls are TRBV7-9 and TRBJ2-7; 8 bases agree with TRBD2. The V and J ends lost 3 bases and 6 bases, in that order; junction bases with no gene match: 7. The germline V gene has CDR1 SEHNR and CDR2 FQNEAQ (reference sequence). This CDR3 region has 14 residues.

The chain joins TRBV3-1 to TRBJ2-7, with D hard to call. The CDR3 spans 13 residues. The V and J ends lost 4 bases and 5 bases respectively, with 12 bases between them. CDR1 is LGHDT and CDR2 is YNNKEL in the germline V gene (reference sequence). CDR3 amino acids: CASSRRGAHEQYF. The DNA of the CDR3 is TGTGCCAGCAGCCGCCGCGGAGCGCACGAGCAGTACTTC.

This clonotype was counted ten times or more. This chain joins TRBV5-1 and TRBJ2-4; possibly TRBD2 for D (5 bases). With 0 bases removed from V and 0 bases from J, the gap between germline ends came to 10 bases. CDR1 SGHRS and CDR2 YFSETQ come from the germline V gene. This CDR3 has 16 residues. The CDR3 region has the DNA TGCGCCAGCAGCTTGGAGGGCAGCGGAGCCAAAAACATTCAGTACTTC. Its protein product is CASSLEGSGAKNIQYF.

Ten or more counts support this clonotype. The chain joins TRBV5-5 to TRBJ2-3; 8 bases fit TRBD2. V shed 4 bases, J shed 3 bases, and the junction held 7 bases outside the gene matches. Germline V lookup: CDR1 SGHKS, CDR2 YYEKEE (reference sequence). The CDR3 loop spans 15 amino acids. The CDR3 here is CASSPGLARTDTQYF. In nucleotides, the CDR3 is TGTGCCAGCAGCCCCGGACTAGCTCGGACAGATACGCAGTATTTT.

V and J are TRBV12-3 or TRBV12-4 and TRBJ2-7; the D gene is possibly TRBD1 (6 bases). V lost 5 bases and J 4 bases, leaving 15 bases between the germline ends. The CDR3 covers 14 residues. The chain's CDR3 is CASSPQGSSYEQYF. In DNA form, the CDR3 reads TGTGCCAGCAGTCCTCAGGGGAGCTCTTACGAGCAGTACTTC.

The chain employs TRBV29-1 and TRBJ2-1, with D perhaps being TRBD1 or TRBD2 (5 bases each). The CDR3 runs to 13 residues. Germline CDR1 is SQVTM and CDR2 is ANQGSEA. As DNA, the CDR3 is TGCAGTTCCCGTGACAGCGGCGACAATGAGCAGTTCTTC. Translated, it gives CSSRDSGDNEQFF.

Ten or more counts support this clonotype. V usage is TRBV5-1 and J usage is TRBJ1-2; no clear D. Per germline, CDR1 SGHRS and CDR2 YFSETQ. Trimming stripped 3 bases from V and 4 bases from J, with 13 bases between. The CDR3 runs 14 residues. The CDR3 protein is CASSSADRPYGYTF. As DNA, the CDR3 is TGCGCCAGCAGCTCGGCGGATCGTCCCTATGGCTACACCTTC.

The chain couples TRBV7-2 to TRBJ2-7; 11 bases map to TRBD2. The CDR3 contains 17 residues. Germline V CDR1 and CDR2: SGHTA, FQGNSA. V lost 5 bases to trimming and J lost 0 bases; unmatched junction nucleotides: 9. CDR3: CASSKPGLADPSYEQYF. In nucleotides, the CDR3 is TGTGCCAGCAGCAAGCCGGGACTAGCGGATCCCTCCTACGAGCAGTACTTC.

The chain is built from TRBV20-1 and TRBJ2-5, with 7 bases lining up with TRBD1. CDR1 is DFQATT, CDR2 SNEGSKA, per germline (reference sequence). The CDR3 extends over 14 amino acids. V shed 3 bases and J 2 bases; nucleotides not matched to a gene: 6. This chain's CDR3 is CSASGDSLQETQYF. CDR3 sequence (DNA): TGCAGTGCTAGCGGGGACAGCCTACAAGAGACCCAGTACTTC.

V is TRBV20-1 and J is TRBJ2-7, with 8 bases lining up with TRBD2. J was trimmed by 7 bases and V by 2 bases; bases with no gene match: 13. The CDR3 sequence is 15 residues long. Germline assignment: CDR1 DFQATT and CDR2 SNEGSKA (reference sequence). The CDR3 sequence is CSARPPGLGHGEQYF. The CDR3 DNA follows: TGCAGTGCTAGACCGCCGGGACTAGGTCATGGGGAGCAGTACTTC.

This clonotype appeared a few times. The rearrangement links TRBV12-3 or TRBV12-4 to TRBJ2-5, with 7 bases that match TRBD1. The CDR3 spans 14 residues. J was trimmed by 1 base and V by 3 bases; bases with no gene match: 2. CDR3 sequence (DNA): TGTGCCAGCAGTTTGGGGGACAGCCAAGAGACCCAGTACTTC. Protein: CASSLGDSQETQYF.

The rearrangement uses TRBV3-1 and TRBJ1-2; D gene unclear. V lost 0 bases to trimming and J lost 0 bases, with 14 bases between them. This CDR3 is built from 17 residues. Germline CDR1 reads LGHDT; CDR2 reads YNNKEL (reference sequence). The CDR3 nucleotides read TGTGCCAGCAGCCAAGATCGGGCAGCAAGGTCTAACTATGGCTACACCTTC. Amino acids: CASSQDRAARSNYGYTF.

This chain links TRBV20-1 with TRBJ2-6, with TRBD1 as a possible D gene (5 bases). Trimming took 3 bases from V and 1 from J, leaving 16 bases between them. The germline V gene has CDR1 DFQATT and CDR2 SNEGSKA (reference sequence). The CDR3 consists of 17 residues. The CDR3 bases are TGCAGTGCTAGGTCTCGTGACAGCTATTCTGGGGCCAACGTCCTGACTTTC. It specifies CSARSRDSYSGANVLTF.

The rearrangement uses TRBV9 and TRBJ1-4, with a possible D match to TRBD1 (5 bases). Trimming stripped 4 bases from V and 8 bases from J, with 15 bases between. CDR3 length: 14 amino acids. Germline V CDR1 and CDR2: SGDLS, YYNGEE. CDR3 sequence (DNA): TGTGCCAGCAGCAAGGACCAGGGAGGGGAAAAACTGTTTTTT. Protein sequence: CASSKDQGGEKLFF.